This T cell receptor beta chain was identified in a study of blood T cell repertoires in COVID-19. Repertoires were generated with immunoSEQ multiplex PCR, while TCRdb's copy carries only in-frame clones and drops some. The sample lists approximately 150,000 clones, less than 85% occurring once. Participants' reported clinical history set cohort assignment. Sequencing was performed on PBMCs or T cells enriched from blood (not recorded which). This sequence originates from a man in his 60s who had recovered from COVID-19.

Here the CDR3 DNA reads TGCGCCAGCAGCTTGGGAGGTCGGAACACTGAAGCTTTCTTT. Residues: CASSLGGRNTEAFF. The chain employs TRBV5-1 and TRBJ1-1; D gene unclear. V lost 0 bases to trimming and J lost 1 base, with 7 bases between them. Germline V CDR1 and CDR2: SGHRS, YFSETQ. There are 14 residues in the CDR3.